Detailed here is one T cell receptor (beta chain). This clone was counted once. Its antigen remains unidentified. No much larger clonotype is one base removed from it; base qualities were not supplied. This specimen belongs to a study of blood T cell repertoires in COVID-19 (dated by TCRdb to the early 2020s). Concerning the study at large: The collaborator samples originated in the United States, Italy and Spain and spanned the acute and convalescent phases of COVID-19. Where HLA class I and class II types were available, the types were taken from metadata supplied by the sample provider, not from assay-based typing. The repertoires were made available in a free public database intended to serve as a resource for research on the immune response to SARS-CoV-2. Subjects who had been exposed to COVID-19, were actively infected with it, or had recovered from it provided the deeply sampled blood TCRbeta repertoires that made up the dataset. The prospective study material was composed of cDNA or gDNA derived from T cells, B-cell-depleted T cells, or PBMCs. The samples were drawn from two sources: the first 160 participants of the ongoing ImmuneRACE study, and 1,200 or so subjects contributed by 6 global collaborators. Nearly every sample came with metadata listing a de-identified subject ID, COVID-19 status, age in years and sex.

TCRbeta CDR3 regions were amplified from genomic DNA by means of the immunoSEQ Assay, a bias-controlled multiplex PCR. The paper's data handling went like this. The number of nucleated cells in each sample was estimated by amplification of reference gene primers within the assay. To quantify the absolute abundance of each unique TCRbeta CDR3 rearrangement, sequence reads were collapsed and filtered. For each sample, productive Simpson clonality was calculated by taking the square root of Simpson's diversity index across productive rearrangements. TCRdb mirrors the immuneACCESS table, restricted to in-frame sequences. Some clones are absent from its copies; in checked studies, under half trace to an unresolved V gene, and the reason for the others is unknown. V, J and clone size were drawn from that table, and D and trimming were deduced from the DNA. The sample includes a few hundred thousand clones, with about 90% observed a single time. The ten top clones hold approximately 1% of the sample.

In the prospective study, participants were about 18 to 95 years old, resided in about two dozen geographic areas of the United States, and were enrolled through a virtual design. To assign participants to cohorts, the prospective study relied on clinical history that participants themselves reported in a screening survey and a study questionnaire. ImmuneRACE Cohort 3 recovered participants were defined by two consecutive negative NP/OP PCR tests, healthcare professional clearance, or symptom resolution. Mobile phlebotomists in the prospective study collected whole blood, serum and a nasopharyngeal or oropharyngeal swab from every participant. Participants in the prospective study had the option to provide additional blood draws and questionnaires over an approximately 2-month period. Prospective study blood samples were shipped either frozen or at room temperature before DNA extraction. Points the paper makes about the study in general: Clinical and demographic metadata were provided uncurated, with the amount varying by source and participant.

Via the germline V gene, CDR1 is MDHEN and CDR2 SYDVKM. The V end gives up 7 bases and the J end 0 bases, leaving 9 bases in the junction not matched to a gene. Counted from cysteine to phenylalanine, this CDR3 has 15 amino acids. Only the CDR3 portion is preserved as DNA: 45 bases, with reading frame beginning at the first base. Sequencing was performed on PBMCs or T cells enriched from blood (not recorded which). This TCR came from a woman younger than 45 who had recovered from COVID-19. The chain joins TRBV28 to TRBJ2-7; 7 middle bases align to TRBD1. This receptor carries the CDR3 CASIPVGTDSYEQYF. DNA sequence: TGTGCCAGCATCCCCGTCGGGACAGACTCCTACGAGCAGTACTTC.